This T cell receptor (beta chain) was obtained from a study of T-cell reconstitution after alpha-beta-depleted transplantation in children. Broader study findings: Surviving recipient T cells and intrathymic progenitors accounted for some patients' high TCRbeta diversity at day 60. Reportedly, only several hundred clones from non-depleted graft cells drove alpha-beta T-cell counts at about two months.

Construction of the TCRbeta library involved unique molecular identifiers. TCRdb re-called the PCR reads with MiXCR, one entry per CDR3 protein. The data hold approximately 110,000 distinct CDR3 sequences, with approximately 22% observed a single time. This clonotype was counted at least ten times. The antigen is not known. The CDR3 is 14 residues long. The germline V gene has CDR1 MDHEN and CDR2 SYDVKM. V gave up 8 bases and J gave up 7 bases; unmatched junction bases: 11. The rearrangement joins TRBV28 to TRBJ2-3, with 8 bases fitting TRBD1. This clonotype was obtained from a male patient between 2 and 9 years old who had a stem cell transplant for chronic granulomatous disease, so the T cells may come from the graft donor. The sequenced sample was PBMCs, mostly from graft donor cells, obtained 180 days after TCRalphabeta/CD19-depleted stem cell transplant. CDR3 bases: TGTGCCAGCCGATTGACAGGGGTTGGGAATACGCAGTATTTT. Residues: CASRLTGVGNTQYF.